The rows below give T cell receptor beta chains drawn from one sample of a study of blood T cell repertoires in COVID-19. The protocol was immunoSEQ multiplex PCR, while the TCRdb copy is restricted to in-frame clones and leaves out a portion. The sample holds a few hundred thousand clones; 90% are singletons and the top ten take about 1.8%. The specimen sequenced was PBMCs or T cells enriched from blood (not recorded which). Receptors were obtained from a woman aged 18-30 years with acute COVID-19. The CDR3 runs from the conserved cysteine through the conserved F or W. D genes are given only for firm matches. Clone size is not always given. Where it is, it says once, few, many or a class for expanded clones.

V	D	size	J	CDR3	DNA
TRBV27	NA	NA	TRBJ2-1	CASSYRPLYTEQFF	TGTGCCAGCAGTTACAGACCTCTTTATACTGAGCAGTTCTTC
TRBV4-1	NA	NA	TRBJ2-5	CASSLQGPETQYF	TGCGCCAGCAGCCTCCAGGGGCCTGAGACCCAGTACTTC
TRBV7-2	NA	NA	TRBJ1-5	CASSHDIHQPQHF	TGTGCCAGCAGCCATGACATCCATCAGCCCCAGCATTTT
TRBV5-1	TRBD1	once	TRBJ1-2	CASSLGGTGETYGYTF	TGCGCCAGCAGCTTGGGCGGGACAGGGGAGACCTATGGCTACACCTTC
TRBV6-5	NA	NA	TRBJ2-3	CASRDQGGSTDTQYF	TGTGCCAGCAGGGACCAGGGGGGTTCCACAGATACGCAGTATTTT
TRBV4-3	TRBD2	NA	TRBJ2-3	CASSRRLAGVVGTDTQYF	TGCGCCAGCAGCAGGAGACTAGCGGGGGTTGTGGGCACAGATACGCAGTATTTT
TRBV7-9	NA	NA	TRBJ1-3	CASSLRAGPSGNTIYF	TGTGCCAGCAGCTTACGGGCGGGACCCTCTGGAAACACCATATATTTT
TRBV27	TRBD1	NA	TRBJ1-1	CASSAQGTLNTEAFF	TGTGCCAGCAGTGCACAGGGGACCTTGAACACTGAAGCTTTCTTT
TRBV7-9	TRBD1	NA	TRBJ2-7	CASSLRQGVRNEQYF	TGTGCCAGCAGCCTGAGACAGGGGGTTAGGAACGAGCAGTACTTC
TRBV15	TRBD1	few	TRBJ2-1	CATSKGQGTYNEQFF	TGTGCCACCAGCAAGGGACAGGGGACTTACAATGAGCAGTTCTTC
TRBV7-2	NA	NA	TRBJ2-6	CASSLEWVGAGANVLTF	TGTGCCAGCAGCTTAGAATGGGTTGGAGCTGGGGCCAACGTCCTGACTTTC
TRBV3-1/TRBV3-2	NA	NA	TRBJ1-3	CASSQDPQGNTIYF	TGTGCCAGCAGCCAAGATCCACAGGGAAACACCATATATTTT
TRBV7-3	TRBD2	NA	TRBJ2-3	CASSLRGWLAGERDTQYF	TGTGCCAGCAGCTTAAGGGGTTGGCTAGCGGGAGAGAGGGATACGCAGTATTTT
TRBV9	TRBD1	NA	TRBJ1-6	CASSVALGGGNSPLHF	TGTGCCAGCAGCGTAGCCCTAGGGGGCGGGAATTCACCCCTCCACTTT
TRBV30	NA	NA	TRBJ1-1	CAWRVQRGEAFF	TGTGCCTGGAGAGTCCAAAGGGGAGAAGCTTTCTTT
TRBV27	TRBD2	NA	TRBJ2-2	CASGRGTSGNTGELFF	TGTGCCAGCGGGCGTGGGACTAGCGGGAACACCGGGGAGCTGTTTTTT
TRBV6-1	TRBD1	NA	TRBJ2-3	CASSDLGQNTDTQYF	TGTGCCAGCAGTGACCTGGGACAGAACACAGATACGCAGTATTTT
TRBV5-6	NA	NA	TRBJ1-2	CASSLVQAWNYGYTF	TGTGCCAGCAGCTTGGTTCAGGCATGGAACTATGGCTACACCTTC
TRBV28	NA	NA	TRBJ1-6	CASSSSGQINSPLHF	TGTGCCAGCAGTTCATCCGGACAAATTAATTCACCCCTCCACTTT
TRBV11-3	NA	few	TRBJ2-7	CASSSTGSSHEQYF	TGTGCCAGCAGCTCTACGGGTTCTTCCCACGAGCAGTACTTC
TRBV5-1	NA	NA	TRBJ2-6	CASSLAGRGSGANVLTF	TGCGCCAGCAGCTTGGCAGGCAGGGGCTCTGGGGCCAACGTCCTGACTTTC
TRBV6-4	NA	NA	TRBJ2-3	CASSDFEGADTQYF	TGTGCCAGCAGTGACTTTGAGGGTGCAGATACGCAGTATTTT
TRBV7-2	TRBD1	NA	TRBJ1-3	CASSLRRIQTGETNTIYF	TGTGCCAGCAGCCTCCGGCGTATACAGACAGGGGAGACAAACACCATATATTTT
TRBV4-3	NA	NA	TRBJ2-1	CASSTSSAETYNEQFF	TGCGCCAGCAGCACGAGCTCCGCGGAGACTTACAATGAGCAGTTCTTC
TRBV27	TRBD2	NA	TRBJ2-7	CASKAGGSFEQYF	TGTGCCAGCAAAGCGGGAGGGTCTTTCGAGCAGTACTTC
TRBV7-9	TRBD1	NA	TRBJ1-2	CASSLITGDIDGYTF	TGTGCCAGCAGCTTAATAACAGGGGACATCGATGGCTACACCTTC
TRBV11-2	TRBD1	NA	TRBJ1-4	CASSLQTGGHEKLFF	TGTGCCAGCAGCCTACAAACAGGGGGCCATGAAAAACTGTTTTTT
TRBV28	NA	NA	TRBJ2-1	CASSSTGLHYNEQFF	TGTGCCAGCAGTTCCACGGGACTGCACTACAATGAGCAGTTCTTC
TRBV28	TRBD1	NA	TRBJ2-1	CASSPSRDSHNEQFF	TGTGCCAGCAGTCCCTCACGGGACAGTCACAATGAGCAGTTCTTC
TRBV30	NA	NA	TRBJ1-1	CAWSSRVVNTEAFF	TGTGCCTGGAGTTCCAGGGTTGTGAACACTGAAGCTTTCTTT
TRBV6-5	NA	NA	TRBJ2-2	CASSGAGELFF	TGTGCCAGCTCCGGGGCCGGGGAGCTGTTTTTT
TRBV5-1	NA	NA	TRBJ2-2	CASSLEVGANTGELFF	TGCGCCAGCAGCTTGGAAGTAGGGGCAAACACCGGGGAGCTGTTTTTT
TRBV5-8	NA	NA	TRBJ1-4	CASRIGDSHNEKLFF	TGTGCCAGCAGAATTGGAGACAGTCATAATGAAAAACTGTTTTTT
TRBV5-1	TRBD1	few	TRBJ2-7	CASSSGQGTGDYEQYF	TGCGCCAGCAGCTCGGGACAGGGGACGGGGGACTACGAGCAGTACTTC
TRBV6-1	TRBD2	NA	TRBJ2-1	CASRVTFRTSDQQFF	TGTGCCAGCAGAGTTACGTTTAGGACTAGCGACCAGCAGTTCTTC
TRBV7-2	NA	NA	TRBJ2-1	CASSLGPPSRSYNEQFF	TGTGCCAGCAGCTTAGGACCCCCTAGCCGCTCCTACAATGAGCAGTTCTTC
TRBV4-1	TRBD1	NA	TRBJ1-1	CASRGTGMTAFF	TGCGCCAGCAGAGGGACAGGCATGACTGCTTTCTTT
TRBV28	NA	NA	TRBJ1-6	CASSSRGSGISPLHF	TGTGCCAGCAGTTCCAGGGGTTCGGGAATTTCACCCCTCCACTTT
TRBV28	TRBD2	NA	TRBJ2-7	CASTFMRTSAYEQYF	TGTGCCAGCACTTTTATGCGGACTAGCGCCTACGAGCAGTACTTC
TRBV27	NA	NA	TRBJ2-5	CASSLSGGGIQETQYF	TGTGCCAGCAGTTTATCCGGAGGTGGGATCCAAGAGACCCAGTACTTC
TRBV7-8	NA	once	TRBJ2-5	CASSLEGWTYQETQYF	TGTGCCAGCAGCTTAGAGGGCTGGACATACCAAGAGACCCAGTACTTC
TRBV7-2	NA	NA	TRBJ2-7	CASSLSWSAYEQYF	TGTGCCAGCAGCTTGAGTTGGTCCGCCTACGAGCAGTACTTC
TRBV7-3	NA	NA	TRBJ2-5	CASSLMGGNQETQYF	TGTGCCAGCAGCTTAATGGGAGGAAACCAAGAGACCCAGTACTTC
TRBV7-2	TRBD1	once	TRBJ1-1	CASSGRDRGPNTEAFF	TGTGCCAGCAGCGGCCGGGACAGGGGGCCGAACACTGAAGCTTTCTTT
TRBV6-5	NA	NA	TRBJ1-3	CASSSGSYTIYF	TGTGCCAGCAGTTCAGGGTCGTACACCATATATTTT
TRBV3-1/TRBV3-2	TRBD1	NA	TRBJ2-7	CASSHRIRDRVAYEQYF	TGTGCCAGCAGCCATCGAATCCGGGACAGAGTGGCCTACGAGCAGTACTTC
TRBV6-6	NA	NA	TRBJ2-7	CASSYPSGFAEQYF	TGTGCCAGCAGTTACCCCTCAGGGTTTGCCGAGCAGTACTTC
TRBV28	TRBD1	NA	TRBJ1-3	CATQGSGNTIYF	TGTGCCACACAGGGGTCGGGAAACACCATATATTTT
TRBV6-5	NA	NA	TRBJ2-1	CASSSRSHEQFF	TGTGCCAGCAGTAGCCGGTCCCATGAGCAGTTCTTC
TRBV29-1	NA	NA	TRBJ2-7	CSVEDGDYEQYF	TGCAGCGTTGAAGACGGTGATTACGAGCAGTACTTC
TRBV6-2/TRBV6-3	TRBD2	NA	TRBJ2-7	CASSYPPAGLYEQYF	TGTGCCAGCAGTTACCCCCCAGCGGGGCTCTACGAGCAGTACTTC